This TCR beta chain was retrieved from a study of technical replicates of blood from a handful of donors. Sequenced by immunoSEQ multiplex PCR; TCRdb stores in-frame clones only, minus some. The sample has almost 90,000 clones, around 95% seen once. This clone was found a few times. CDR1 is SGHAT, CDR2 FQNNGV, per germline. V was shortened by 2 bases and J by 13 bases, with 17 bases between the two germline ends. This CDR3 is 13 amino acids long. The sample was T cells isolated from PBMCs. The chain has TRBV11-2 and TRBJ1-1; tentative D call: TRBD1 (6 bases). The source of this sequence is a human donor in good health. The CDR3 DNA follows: TGTGCCAGCAGCTTATATCTATTGGGGGCTGTTTTCTTT. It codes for CASSLYLLGAVFF.